Listed here is a single T cell receptor beta chain. The CDR3 loop spans 20 amino acids. V lost 5 bases to trimming and J lost 0 bases; unmatched junction nucleotides: 13. Germline CDR1 LGHDT, CDR2 YNNKEL (reference sequence). The sample originates from a study of blood T cell repertoires in COVID-19. The overall study: In each case, the material was cDNA or gDNA derived from T cells, B-cell-depleted T cells, or PBMCs.

Clones were sequenced by immunoSEQ multiplex PCR, and TCRdb holds only the in-frame ones, with some missing. This sample carries some 380,000 clones, 85% to 90% of them seen once, and the ten largest clones take 5% to 8.5%. The TCR sequence derives from a man aged 18 to 35 with active or convalescent COVID-19. The chain carries TRBV3-1 (or the pseudogene TRBV3-2) and TRBJ2-4, with 13 nucleotides matching TRBD2. The sequencing input was peripheral blood. CDR3 residues: CASSSETGLAGVIAKNIQYF. The CDR3 bases are TGTGCCAGCAGCTCAGAAACCGGACTAGCGGGGGTTATAGCCAAAAACATTCAGTACTTC.